Sequencing of this TCR beta chain was carried out in a study of shared clonotypes between healthy human individuals. Turning to the study itself: A couple of female and a few male donors aged 18 to 49 were enrolled. Study-wide results and limits: Genetic and exposure-history diversity was limited by the few donors.

This CDR3 is built from 11 residues. Germline CDR1 and CDR2: MDHEN and SYDVKM. Losses at the gene ends were 8 bases for V and 14 bases for J; bases not matched to a gene: 8. All donors qualified as healthy HIV-negative adults and had experienced no recent acute infections or vaccinations. A few counts support this clone. Its antigen is still unknown. Each unsorted PBMC replicate got 300 ng genomic DNA, around 30,000 genomes. TCRdb's table, derived via immunoSEQ multiplex PCR, lists solely in-frame clones and lacks some. The data show fewer than 550,000 clones, with about 75% seen just once and about an eighth held by the top ten.

This chain connects TRBV28 to TRBJ2-1; TRBD1 agrees at 8 bases. The sequenced sample consisted of PBMCs. This TCR derives from a middle-aged woman in good health. Some clones in this sample may be carry-over from other donors' samples. In DNA form, the CDR3 reads TGTGCCAGCGGGTCCCACAGGGGGGAGTTCTTC. It yields the protein CASGSHRGEFF.